This T cell receptor (beta chain) is drawn from a study of technical replicates of blood from several donors. Profiling relied on immunoSEQ multiplex PCR, and the TCRdb table lists in-frame clones only, not all of them. The data contain fewer than 13,000 clones, roughly 94% of them singletons. The sequenced sample was PBMCs. This receptor was identified in a human donor in good health.

The CDR3 region is CASSSQGQGWDTQYF. The CDR3 DNA follows: TGTGCCAGCAGCTCACAGGGACAGGGGTGGGATACGCAGTATTTT. The V and J genes are TRBV9 and TRBJ2-3; TRBD1 aligns across 10 bases. This CDR3 has 15 amino acids. Germline CDR1 and CDR2: SGDLS and YYNGEE. V gave up 4 bases and J gave up 6 bases; unmatched junction bases: 8.